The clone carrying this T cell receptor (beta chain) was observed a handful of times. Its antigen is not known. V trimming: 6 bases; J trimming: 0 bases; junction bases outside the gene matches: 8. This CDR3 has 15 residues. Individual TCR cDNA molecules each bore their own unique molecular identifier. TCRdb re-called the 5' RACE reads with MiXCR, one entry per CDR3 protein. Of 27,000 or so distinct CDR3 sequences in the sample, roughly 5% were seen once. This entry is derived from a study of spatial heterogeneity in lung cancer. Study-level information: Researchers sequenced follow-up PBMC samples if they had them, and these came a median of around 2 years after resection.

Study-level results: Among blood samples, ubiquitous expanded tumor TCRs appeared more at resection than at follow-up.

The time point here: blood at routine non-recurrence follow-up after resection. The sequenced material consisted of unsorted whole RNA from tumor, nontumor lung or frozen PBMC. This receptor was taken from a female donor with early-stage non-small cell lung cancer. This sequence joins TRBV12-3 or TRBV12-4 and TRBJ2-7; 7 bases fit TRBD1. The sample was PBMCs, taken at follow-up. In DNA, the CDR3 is TGTGCCAGCAGCTGGGACAGCCCCAGCTCCTACGAGCAGTACTTC. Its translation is CASSWDSPSSYEQYF.